This T cell receptor (beta chain) was profiled in a study of CD8+ T cells in alopecia areata. RNA was extracted and reverse transcribed into cDNA as the sequencing template. Assay used: immunoSEQ multiplex PCR; TCRdb lists only in-frame clones, some missing. The sample contains 80,000 or so clones, about 71% of which appear only once. Whole-study findings and limits: Persistence during tofacitinib was seen for many expanded lesional clones in scalp and blood.

The germline V gene encodes CDR1 MGHDK and CDR2 SYGVNS. CDR3 length: 16 residues. Trimming at V came to 5 bases and at J to 0 bases, leaving 5 bases not matched to a gene. As regards this clone: What it recognizes is unknown.

The sample's treatment: oral pan-JAK inhibitor, 5-10 mg twice daily. Samples from alopecia areata patients were lesional scalp punch biopsies and peripheral blood. The chain uses TRBV25-1 and TRBJ1-5; TRBD1 matches 9 bases. The sample in question was CD8+ T cells sorted from blood, obtained at week 24, from a patient treated with tofacitinib. The TCR originated in a human donor with alopecia areata. The CDR3 nucleotides are TGTGCCAGCAGTCCTGGACAGGGGTTTAGCAATCAGCCCCAGCATTTT. It translates to CASSPGQGFSNQPQHF.